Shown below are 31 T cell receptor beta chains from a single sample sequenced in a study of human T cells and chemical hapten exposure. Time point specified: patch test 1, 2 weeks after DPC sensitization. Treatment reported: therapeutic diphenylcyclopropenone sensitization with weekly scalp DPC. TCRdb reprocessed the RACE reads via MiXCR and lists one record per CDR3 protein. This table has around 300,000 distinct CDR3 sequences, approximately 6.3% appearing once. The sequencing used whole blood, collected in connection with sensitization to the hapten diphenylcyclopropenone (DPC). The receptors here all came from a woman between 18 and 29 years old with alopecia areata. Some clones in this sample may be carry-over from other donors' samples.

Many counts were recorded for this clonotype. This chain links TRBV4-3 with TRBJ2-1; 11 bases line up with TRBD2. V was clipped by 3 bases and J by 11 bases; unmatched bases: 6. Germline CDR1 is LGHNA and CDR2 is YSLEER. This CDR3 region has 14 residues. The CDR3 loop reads CASSHLTSGGQQFF. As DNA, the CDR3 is TGCGCCAGCAGCCACCTAACTAGCGGGGGACAGCAGTTCTTC.

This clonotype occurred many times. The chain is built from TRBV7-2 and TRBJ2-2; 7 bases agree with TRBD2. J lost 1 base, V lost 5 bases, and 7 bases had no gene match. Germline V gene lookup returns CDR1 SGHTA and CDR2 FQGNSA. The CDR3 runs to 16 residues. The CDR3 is CASSPGGTVNTGELFF. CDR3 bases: TGTGCCAGCAGCCCCGGGGGGACGGTGAACACCGGGGAGCTGTTTTTT.

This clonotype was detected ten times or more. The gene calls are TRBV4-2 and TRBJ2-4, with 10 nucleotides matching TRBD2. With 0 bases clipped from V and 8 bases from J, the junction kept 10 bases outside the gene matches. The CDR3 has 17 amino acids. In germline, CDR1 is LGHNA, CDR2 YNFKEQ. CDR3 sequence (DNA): TGTGCCAGCAGCCAAGAAACTAGCGGGGCGGTCCGCGACATTCAGTACTTC. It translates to CASSQETSGAVRDIQYF.

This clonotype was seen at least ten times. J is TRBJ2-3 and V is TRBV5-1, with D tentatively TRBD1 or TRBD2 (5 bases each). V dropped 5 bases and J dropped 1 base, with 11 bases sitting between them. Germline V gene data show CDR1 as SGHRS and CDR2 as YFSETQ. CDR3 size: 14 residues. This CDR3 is CASSSGPRTDTQYF. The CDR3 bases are TGCGCCAGCAGTTCGGGGCCTCGCACAGATACGCAGTATTTT.

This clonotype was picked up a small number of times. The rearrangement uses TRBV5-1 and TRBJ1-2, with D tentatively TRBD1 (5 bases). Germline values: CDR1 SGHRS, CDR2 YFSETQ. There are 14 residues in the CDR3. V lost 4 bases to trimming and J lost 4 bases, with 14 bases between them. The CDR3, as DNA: TGCGCCAGCAGCGGGGGAGGGAGAATCTATGGCTACACCTTC. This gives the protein CASSGGGRIYGYTF.

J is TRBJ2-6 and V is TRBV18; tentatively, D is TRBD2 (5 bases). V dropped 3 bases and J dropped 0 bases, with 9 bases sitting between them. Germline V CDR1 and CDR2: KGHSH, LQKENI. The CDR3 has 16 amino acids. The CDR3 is CASSPEGLSGANVLTF. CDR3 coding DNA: TGTGCCAGCTCACCTGAGGGTCTCTCTGGGGCCAACGTCCTGACTTTC.

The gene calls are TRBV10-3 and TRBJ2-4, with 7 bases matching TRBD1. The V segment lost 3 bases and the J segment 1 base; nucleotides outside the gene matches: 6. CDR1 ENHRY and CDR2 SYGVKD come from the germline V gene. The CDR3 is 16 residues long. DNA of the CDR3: TGTGCCATCAGTGAAATGAGCAGGGGGGCCAAAAACATTCAGTACTTC. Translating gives CAISEMSRGAKNIQYF.

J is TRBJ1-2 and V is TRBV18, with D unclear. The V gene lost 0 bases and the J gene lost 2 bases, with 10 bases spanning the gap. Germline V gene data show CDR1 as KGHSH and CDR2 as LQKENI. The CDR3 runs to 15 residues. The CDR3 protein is CASSPPSTNNYGYTF. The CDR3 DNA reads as TGTGCCAGCTCACCACCTTCGACGAACAACTATGGCTACACCTTC.

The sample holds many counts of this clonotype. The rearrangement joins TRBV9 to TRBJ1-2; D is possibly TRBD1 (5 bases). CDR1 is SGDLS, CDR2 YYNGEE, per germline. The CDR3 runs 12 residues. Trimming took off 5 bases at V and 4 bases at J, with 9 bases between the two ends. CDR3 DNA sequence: TGTGCCAGCAGTGGGACGGGCTATGGCTACACCTTC. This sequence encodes CASSGTGYGYTF.

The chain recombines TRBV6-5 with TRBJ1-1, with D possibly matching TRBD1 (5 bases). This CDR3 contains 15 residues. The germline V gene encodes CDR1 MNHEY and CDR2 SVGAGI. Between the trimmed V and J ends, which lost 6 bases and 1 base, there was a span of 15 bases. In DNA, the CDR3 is TGTGCCAGCAGGGGACTTGGAGTCCCGAACACTGAAGCTTTCTTT. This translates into CASRGLGVPNTEAFF.

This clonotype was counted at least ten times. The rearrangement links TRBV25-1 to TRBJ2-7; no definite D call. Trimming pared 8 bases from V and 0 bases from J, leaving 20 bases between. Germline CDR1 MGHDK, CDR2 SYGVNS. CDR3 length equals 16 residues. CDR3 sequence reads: CASESDRRTTSYEQYF. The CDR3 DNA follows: TGTGCCAGCGAGTCAGACCGACGCACAACCTCCTACGAGCAGTACTTC.

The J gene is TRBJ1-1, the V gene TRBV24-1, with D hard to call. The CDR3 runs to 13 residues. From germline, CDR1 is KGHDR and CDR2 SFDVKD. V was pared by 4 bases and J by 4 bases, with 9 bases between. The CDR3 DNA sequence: TGTGCCACCAGTGACCCCGTGAGCACTGAAGCTTTCTTT. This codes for CATSDPVSTEAFF.

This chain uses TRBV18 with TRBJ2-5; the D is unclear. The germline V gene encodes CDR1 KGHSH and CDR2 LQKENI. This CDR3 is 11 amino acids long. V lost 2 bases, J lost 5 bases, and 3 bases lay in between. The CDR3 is CASSPSETQYF. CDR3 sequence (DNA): TGTGCCAGCTCACCAAGTGAGACCCAGTACTTC.

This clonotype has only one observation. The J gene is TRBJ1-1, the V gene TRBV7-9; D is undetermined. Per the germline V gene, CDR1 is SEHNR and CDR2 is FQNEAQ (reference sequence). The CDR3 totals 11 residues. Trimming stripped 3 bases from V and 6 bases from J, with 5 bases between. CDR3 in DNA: TGTGCCAGCAGCTTGGTCCCTGAAGCTTTCTTT. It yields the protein CASSLVPEAFF.

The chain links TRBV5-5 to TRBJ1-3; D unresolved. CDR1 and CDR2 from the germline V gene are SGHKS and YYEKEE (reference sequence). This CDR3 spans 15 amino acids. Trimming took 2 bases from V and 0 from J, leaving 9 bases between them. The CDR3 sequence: CASSFTPYSGNTIYF. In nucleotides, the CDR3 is TGTGCCAGCAGCTTTACACCGTACTCTGGAAACACCATATATTTT.

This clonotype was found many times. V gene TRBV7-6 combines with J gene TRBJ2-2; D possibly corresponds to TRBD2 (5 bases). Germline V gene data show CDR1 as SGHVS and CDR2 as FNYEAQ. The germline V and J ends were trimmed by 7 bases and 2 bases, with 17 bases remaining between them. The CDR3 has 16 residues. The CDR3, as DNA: TGTGCCAGCACCCCCGGGGTAGCGCCTAACACCGGGGAGCTGTTTTTT. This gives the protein CASTPGVAPNTGELFF.

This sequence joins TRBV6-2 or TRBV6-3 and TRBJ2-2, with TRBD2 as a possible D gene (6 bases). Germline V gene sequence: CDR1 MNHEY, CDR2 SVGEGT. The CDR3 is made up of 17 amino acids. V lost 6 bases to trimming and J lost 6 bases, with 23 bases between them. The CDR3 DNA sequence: TGTGCCAGCAGCACAGACGGGACTCCAACGCCACCCGGGGAGCTGTTTTTT. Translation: CASSTDGTPTPPGELFF.

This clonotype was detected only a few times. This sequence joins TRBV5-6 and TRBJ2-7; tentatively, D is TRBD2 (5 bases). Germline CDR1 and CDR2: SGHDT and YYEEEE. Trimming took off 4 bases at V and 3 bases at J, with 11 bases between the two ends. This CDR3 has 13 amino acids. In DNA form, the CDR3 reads TGTGCCAGCAGCCGAGGGTCCGGCTACGAGCAGTACTTC. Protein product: CASSRGSGYEQYF.

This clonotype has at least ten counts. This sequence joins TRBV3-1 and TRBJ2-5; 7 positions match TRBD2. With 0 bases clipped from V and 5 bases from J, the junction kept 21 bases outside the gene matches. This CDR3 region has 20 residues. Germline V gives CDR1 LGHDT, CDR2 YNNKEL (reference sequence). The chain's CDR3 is CASSQEGAGLNASPVETQYF. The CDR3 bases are TGTGCCAGCAGCCAAGAAGGAGCGGGGCTAAACGCCTCCCCAGTGGAGACCCAGTACTTC.

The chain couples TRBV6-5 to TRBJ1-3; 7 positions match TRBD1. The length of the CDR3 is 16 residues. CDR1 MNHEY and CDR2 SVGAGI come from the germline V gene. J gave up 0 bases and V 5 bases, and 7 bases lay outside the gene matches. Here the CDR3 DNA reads TGTGCCAGCAGTAAAACAGGGGCTCCCTCTGGAAACACCATATATTTT. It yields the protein CASSKTGAPSGNTIYF.

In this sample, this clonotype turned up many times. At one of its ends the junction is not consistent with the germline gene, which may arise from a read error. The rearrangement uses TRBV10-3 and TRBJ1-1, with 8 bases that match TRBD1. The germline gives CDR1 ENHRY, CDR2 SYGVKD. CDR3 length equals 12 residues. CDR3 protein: CALRGLNTEAFF. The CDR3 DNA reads TGTGCCCTCAGGGGGCTCAACACTGAAGCTTTCTTT.

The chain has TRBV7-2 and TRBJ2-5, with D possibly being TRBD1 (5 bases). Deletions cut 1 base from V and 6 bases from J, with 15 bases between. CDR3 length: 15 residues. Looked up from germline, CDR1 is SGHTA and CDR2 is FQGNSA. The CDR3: CASSLGQWGLKTQYF. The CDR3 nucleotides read TGTGCCAGCAGCTTAGGACAGTGGGGTTTAAAGACCCAGTACTTC.

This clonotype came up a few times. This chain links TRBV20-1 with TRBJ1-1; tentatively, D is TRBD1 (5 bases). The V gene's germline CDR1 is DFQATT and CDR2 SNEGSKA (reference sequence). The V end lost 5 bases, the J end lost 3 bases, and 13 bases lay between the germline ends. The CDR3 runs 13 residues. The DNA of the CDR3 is TGCAGTGCTGCATGGGGGACCGACACTGAAGCTTTCTTT. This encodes CSAAWGTDTEAFF.

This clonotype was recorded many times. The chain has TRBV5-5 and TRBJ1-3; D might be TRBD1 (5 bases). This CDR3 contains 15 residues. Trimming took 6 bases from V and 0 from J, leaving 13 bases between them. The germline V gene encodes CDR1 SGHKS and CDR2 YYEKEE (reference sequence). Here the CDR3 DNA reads TGTGCCAGCAACCCCCAGGGTTACTCTGGAAACACCATATATTTT. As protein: CASNPQGYSGNTIYF.

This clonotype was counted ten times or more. The DNA for the CDR3 is TGTGCCAGCAGTGAGCGGGGGGGGTCAGATACGCAGTATTTT. Translation gives CASSERGGSDTQYF. The genes are TRBV6-1 and TRBJ2-3, with 9 bases that match TRBD2. The germline gives CDR1 MNHNS, CDR2 SASEGT. The CDR3 is 14 amino acids. V lost 3 bases and J lost 4; bases outside the gene matches: 2.

CDR3 sequence reads: CASTGGQGTDTQYF. In DNA, the CDR3 is TGTGCCAGCACGGGGGGGCAGGGCACAGATACGCAGTATTTT. The chain combines TRBV6-5 with TRBJ2-3; 8 nucleotides line up with TRBD2. V was clipped by 7 bases and J by 1 base; unmatched bases: 4. The CDR3 loop spans 14 amino acids. Germline CDR1 and CDR2: MNHEY and SVGAGI.

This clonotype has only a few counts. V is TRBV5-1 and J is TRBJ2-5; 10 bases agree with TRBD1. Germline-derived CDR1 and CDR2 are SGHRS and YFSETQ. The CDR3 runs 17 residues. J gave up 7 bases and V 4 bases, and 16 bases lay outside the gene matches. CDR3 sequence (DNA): TGCGCCAGCAGCGCCACCGGGACAGGGGCCCTAGGGGGGACCCAGTACTTC. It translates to CASSATGTGALGGTQYF.

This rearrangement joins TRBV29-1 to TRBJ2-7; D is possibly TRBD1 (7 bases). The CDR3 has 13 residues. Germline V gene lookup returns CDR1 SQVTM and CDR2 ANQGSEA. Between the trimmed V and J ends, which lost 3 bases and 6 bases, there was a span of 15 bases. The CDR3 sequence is CSVEIDRDSEQYF. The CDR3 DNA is TGCAGCGTTGAGATCGACAGGGACTCCGAGCAGTACTTC.

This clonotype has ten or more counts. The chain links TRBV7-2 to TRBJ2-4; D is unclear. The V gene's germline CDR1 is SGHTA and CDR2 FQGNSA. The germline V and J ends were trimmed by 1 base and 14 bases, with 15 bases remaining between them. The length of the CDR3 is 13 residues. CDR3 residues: CASSLGAGPIKYF. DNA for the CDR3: TGTGCCAGCAGCTTAGGAGCAGGCCCAATCAAGTACTTC.

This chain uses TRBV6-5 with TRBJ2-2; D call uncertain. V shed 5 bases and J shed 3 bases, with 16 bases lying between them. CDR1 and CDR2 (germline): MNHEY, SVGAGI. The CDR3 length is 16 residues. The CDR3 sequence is CASSEPGPRDTGELFF. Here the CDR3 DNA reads TGTGCCAGCAGTGAACCGGGTCCAAGGGACACCGGGGAGCTGTTTTTT.

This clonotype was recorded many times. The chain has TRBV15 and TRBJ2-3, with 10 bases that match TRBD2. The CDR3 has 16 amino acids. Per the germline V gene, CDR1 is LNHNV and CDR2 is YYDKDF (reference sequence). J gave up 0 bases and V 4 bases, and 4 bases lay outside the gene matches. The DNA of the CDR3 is TGTGCCACCAGCAAAGGACTAGCGGCAAGCACAGATACGCAGTATTTT. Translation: CATSKGLAASTDTQYF.